The present TCR beta chain was sequenced within a study of shared clonotypes between healthy human individuals. General observations from the study: Naive subsets, compared against memory subsets, generally had larger estimated richness values.

Each subset's genomic DNA was shared equally among a number of immunoSEQ plates. Measured with immunoSEQ multiplex PCR; TCRdb has only the in-frame clones, and not every one. The sample consists of 2 million to 2.5 million clones, 90% to 97% of them appearing once. CDR1 is SNHLY and CDR2 is FYNNEI in the germline V gene. V lost 10 bases to trimming and J lost 7 bases, with 17 bases between them. This CDR3 region has 13 residues. Negatively enriched CD4+ T cells were divided by CD45RA into naive and memory. A note on this clone: The antigen is unknown.

The specimen sequenced was naive CD4+ T cells sorted from blood. Subset: CD45RA+ positively selected. The gene calls are TRBV2 and TRBJ1-5; tentative D call: TRBD1 (6 bases). The receptor comes from a man aged 18 to 30 in good health. This chain's CDR3 is CATNINRDQPQHF. In DNA form, the CDR3 reads TGTGCCACTAACATCAACAGGGACCAGCCCCAGCATTTT.